This T cell receptor (beta chain) was recorded in a study of preoperative IRX-2 immunotherapy in early breast cancer. Generated by immunoSEQ multiplex PCR, the TCRdb table keeps only in-frame clones and is missing some. Seen here are around 24,000 clones, around 75% observed once, and the top ten hold less than 7%. The CDR3 has 14 amino acids. V lost 6 bases and J lost 6; bases outside the gene matches: 5. Germline-derived CDR1 and CDR2 are LNHDA and SQIVND (reference sequence). Treatment: preoperative locoregional IRX-2 cytokine immunotherapy. Preoperative locoregional IRX-2 cytokine immunotherapy was tested in the phase Ib source study.

The chain combines TRBV19 with TRBJ1-5; 10 bases are shared with TRBD1. The clonotype comes from a human donor with breast cancer. The sequencing here drew on lymph node tissue, taken after IRX-2 immunotherapy. The chain's CDR3 is CASRKTGGIQPQHF. Written as DNA, the CDR3 is TGTGCCAGTAGAAAGACAGGGGGCATTCAGCCCCAGCATTTT.